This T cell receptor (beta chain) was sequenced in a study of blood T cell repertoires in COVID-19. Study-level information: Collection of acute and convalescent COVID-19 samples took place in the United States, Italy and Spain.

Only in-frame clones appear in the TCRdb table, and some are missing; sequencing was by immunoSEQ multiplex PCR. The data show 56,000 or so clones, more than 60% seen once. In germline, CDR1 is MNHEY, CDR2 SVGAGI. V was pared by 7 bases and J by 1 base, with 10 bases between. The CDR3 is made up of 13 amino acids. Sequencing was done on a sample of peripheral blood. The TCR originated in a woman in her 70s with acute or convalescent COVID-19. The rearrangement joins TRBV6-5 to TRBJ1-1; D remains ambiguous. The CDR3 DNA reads TGTGCCAGCACCGACTATTCGAACACTGAAGCTTTCTTT. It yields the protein CASTDYSNTEAFF.